Listed below are T cell receptor beta chains from one sample, sequenced in a study of T-cell memory formation after mild COVID-19. TCRdb re-analysed the 5' RACE reads in MiXCR, keeping a single row per CDR3 protein. The sample lists hundreds of thousands of distinct CDR3 sequences, roughly 23% seen once, with approximately 12% in the top ten. The sequencing sample was made of PBMCs or a T cell subset sorted from them (not recorded which). These receptors all stem from an adult woman who had mild COVID-19 (a few samples of this study predate the infection). Cell type and time point are not known. Each CDR3 is given with its conserved first and last residue. The D gene is left open where the match is weak. A row's size may be missing; if present it is once, few, many or a size class.

-,TRBV20-1,16,TRBD2,TRBJ2-1,TGCAGTGCTAGACCTTCGACTAGCGGGGCCGACAATGAGCAGTTCTTC,CSARPSTSGADNEQFF
few,TRBV7-6,15,-,TRBJ2-6,TGTGCCAGCAGCGACCTGTTATCCGGGGCCAACGTCCTGACTTTC,CASSDLLSGANVLTF
-,TRBV20-1,14,-,TRBJ1-5,TGCAGTGCTAGTGCCGGGGCCAACAATCAGCCCCAGCATTTT,CSASAGANNQPQHF
-,TRBV30,12,-,TRBJ2-7,TGTGCCTGGGGACAGCGGTTCTACGAGCAGTACTTC,CAWGQRFYEQYF
-,TRBV11-2,16,-,TRBJ1-3,TGTGCCAGCAGCTTAGCAGTCGACAGCTCTGGAAACACCATATATTTT,CASSLAVDSSGNTIYF
-,TRBV9,15,-,TRBJ2-3,TGTGCCAGCAGCGTATCGGGCGGCTACACAGATACGCAGTATTTT,CASSVSGGYTDTQYF
-,TRBV7-6,20,TRBD1,TRBJ2-3,TGTGCCAGCAGTAGGTTTCCCGGGACAGGGTACGAAGGATCTGCAGATACGCAGTATTTT,CASSRFPGTGYEGSADTQYF
-,TRBV30,12,-,TRBJ1-6,TGTGCCTGGAGTGGGGGGAATTCACCCCTCCACTTT,CAWSGGNSPLHF
-,TRBV2,13,-,TRBJ2-7,TGTGCCAGCAGTGAAGGCAGAACCTACGAGCAGTACTTC,CASSEGRTYEQYF
medium-sized,TRBV7-9,14,-,TRBJ2-7,TGTGCCAGCAGCTTAGGCCCAGGGCGTTACGAGCAGTACTTC,CASSLGPGRYEQYF
-,TRBV30,12,-,TRBJ2-7,TGTGCCTGGAGTCCCTTCTCCTACGAGCAGTACTTC,CAWSPFSYEQYF
-,TRBV20-1,14,TRBD1,TRBJ1-2,TGCAGTGCTCCTACCGACAGGGCTAACTATGGCTACACCTTC,CSAPTDRANYGYTF
-,TRBV27,17,-,TRBJ2-5,TGTGCCAGCAGTTTATCGGGAGCGGGCGCACCGCAAGAGACCCAGTACTTC,CASSLSGAGAPQETQYF
-,TRBV6-6,12,-,TRBJ2-5,TGTGCCAGCGCCCCGAGTGAAGAGACCCAGTACTTC,CASAPSEETQYF
few,TRBV15,18,TRBD1,TRBJ2-1,TGTGCCACCAGCAGCGGAAAGTGGGACAGGGGGAACAACAATGAGCAGTTCTTC,CATSSGKWDRGNNNEQFF
-,TRBV24-1,16,TRBD1,TRBJ2-1,TGTGCCACCAGTGAGCTGACAGGGGGCGGCTACAATGAGCAGTTCTTC,CATSELTGGGYNEQFF
few,TRBV29-1,12,-,TRBJ2-3,TGCAGCGTTGCAGGGGATGCAGATACGCAGTATTTT,CSVAGDADTQYF
few,TRBV20-1,12,-,TRBJ2-1,TGCAGTGCTAGAGATATGGGGGCGGGGGCCCACTTC,CSARDMGAGAHF
few,TRBV7-2,17,TRBD2,TRBJ2-5,TGTGCCAGCAGCTTAGGTCCGGGACTAGCGGTCCAAGAGACCCAGTACTTC,CASSLGPGLAVQETQYF
few,TRBV6-5,16,TRBD1,TRBJ2-5,TGTGCCAGTACCTACTCCCAGGCCAGGGGGCAAGAGACCCAGTACTTC,CASTYSQARGQETQYF
-,TRBV5-1,18,-,TRBJ2-2,TGCGCCAGCGCACGTAGTTCAGGGTTACTACCGAACACCGGGGAGCTGTTTTTT,CASARSSGLLPNTGELFF
few,TRBV24-1,14,TRBD1,TRBJ1-5,TGTGCCACCAGTGAGACAGGGGGCGGTCAGCCCCAGCATTTT,CATSETGGGQPQHF
few,TRBV6-5,14,-,TRBJ2-1,TGTGCCACCACCGGCCGTCCTAGCTTGGATGAGCAGTTCTTC,CATTGRPSLDEQFF
-,TRBV29-1,13,TRBD1,TRBJ1-1,TGCAGCGTTGAAATGACAGGGGCAGCCGAAGCTTTCTTT,CSVEMTGAAEAFF
few,TRBV2,14,TRBD1,TRBJ1-1,TGTGCCAGCAGTGTTGCAGGGACAGGGGACGGAGCTTTCTTT,CASSVAGTGDGAFF
-,TRBV11-2,15,TRBD1,TRBJ1-1,TGTGCCAGCAGCTCCTCCGACAGGGCGAACACTGAAGCTTTCTTT,CASSSSDRANTEAFF
few,TRBV12-3/TRBV12-4,13,TRBD2,TRBJ2-7,TGTGCCAGCAGTTTGACTAGCGACTACGAGCAGTACTTC,CASSLTSDYEQYF
few,TRBV12-3/TRBV12-4,12,-,TRBJ1-1,TGTGCCAGCAGTTTCTTTCCGGGAAAAGCTTTCTTT,CASSFFPGKAFF
-,TRBV20-1,14,-,TRBJ2-5,TGCAGTGCTAGGGCCGGGGGCTATCAAGAGACCCAGTACTTC,CSARAGGYQETQYF
few,TRBV12-3/TRBV12-4,14,-,TRBJ1-2,TGTGCCAGCAGTTTAGGGGGGGGCGCAGGTGGCTACACCTTC,CASSLGGGAGGYTF
few,TRBV21-1,19,-,TRBJ2-7,TGTGCCAGCAGCCGAGCGGGACTAGCGGGAGACAACCCATTCTACGAGCAGTACTTC,CASSRAGLAGDNPFYEQYF
-,TRBV5-1,15,TRBD1,TRBJ2-7,TGCGCCAGCAGTCCGCTGGGACAGGAGACCTACGAGCAGTACTTC,CASSPLGQETYEQYF
-,TRBV27,11,-,TRBJ2-7,TGTGCCACACTCAGGGGATACGAGCAGTACTTC,CATLRGYEQYF
once,TRBV25-1,14,TRBD2,TRBJ2-3,TGTGCCAGCAAACTAGCGGGAGTAAGAGATACGCAGTATTTT,CASKLAGVRDTQYF
few,TRBV4-1,16,-,TRBJ2-1,TGCGCCAGCAGCCAACCGGGGAGAAGCTCCTACAATGAGCAGTTCTTC,CASSQPGRSSYNEQFF
-,TRBV12-3/TRBV12-4,14,-,TRBJ1-1,TGTGCCAGCACCCCTCATGGGAGATACACTGAAGCTTTCTTT,CASTPHGRYTEAFF
-,TRBV7-9,14,-,TRBJ1-5,TGTGCCAGCAGCCCCGACGGAGACAATCAGCCCCAGCATTTT,CASSPDGDNQPQHF
once,TRBV7-8,15,-,TRBJ1-4,TGTGACAGCAGTTATCAGGGTTCGGCTAATGAAAAACTGTTTTTT,CDSSYQGSANEKLFF
few,TRBV24-1,15,-,TRBJ2-2,TGTGCCACCGGCCTGGGACTCATTAACACCGGGGAGCTGTTTTTT,CATGLGLINTGELFF
-,TRBV7-3,14,-,TRBJ2-1,TGTGCCAGCAGTCCCCAGGGGCGGCTCAATGAGCAGTTCTTC,CASSPQGRLNEQFF
-,TRBV4-2,17,TRBD2,TRBJ2-3,TGTGCCAGCAGCCAAGGGGGACTAGCGGGGAACACAGATACGCAGTATTTT,CASSQGGLAGNTDTQYF
-,TRBV7-3,15,-,TRBJ2-1,TGTGCCAGCAGCTTACTTGTGGATGCCTACAATGAGCAGTTCTTC,CASSLLVDAYNEQFF
few,TRBV29-1,14,-,TRBJ2-1,TGCAGCGTTGCAATCTTGAGCTCCTACAATGAGCAGTTCTTC,CSVAILSSYNEQFF
-,TRBV15,15,TRBD1,TRBJ1-1,TGTGCCACCAGCAGAGTTACAGGGGATTACACTGAAGCTTTCTTT,CATSRVTGDYTEAFF